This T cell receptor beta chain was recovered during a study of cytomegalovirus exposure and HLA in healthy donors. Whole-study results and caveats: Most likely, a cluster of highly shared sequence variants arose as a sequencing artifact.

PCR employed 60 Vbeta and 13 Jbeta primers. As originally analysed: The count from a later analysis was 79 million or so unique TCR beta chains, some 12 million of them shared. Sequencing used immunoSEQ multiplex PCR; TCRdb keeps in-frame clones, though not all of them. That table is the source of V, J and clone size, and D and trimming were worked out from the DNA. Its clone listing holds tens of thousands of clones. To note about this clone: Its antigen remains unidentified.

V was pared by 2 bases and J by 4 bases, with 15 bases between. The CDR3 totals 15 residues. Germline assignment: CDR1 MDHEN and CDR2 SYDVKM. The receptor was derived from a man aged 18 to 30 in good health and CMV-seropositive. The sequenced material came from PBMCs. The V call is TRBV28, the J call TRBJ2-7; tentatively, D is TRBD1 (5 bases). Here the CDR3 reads CASSLRQGMSYEQYF. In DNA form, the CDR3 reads TGTGCCAGCAGTTTAAGGCAGGGAATGTCGTACGAGCAGTACTTC.